This T cell receptor beta chain was documented in a study of blood T cell repertoires in COVID-19. About the study: The cDNA or gDNA used as material had been derived from T cells, B-cell-depleted T cells, or PBMCs.

This CDR3 is built from 16 residues. The V segment lost 0 bases and the J segment 6 bases; nucleotides outside the gene matches: 4. CDR1 and CDR2 from the germline V gene are SGDLS and YYNGEE. As processed by the authors: Amplification from reference gene primers served as the basis for estimated nucleated cell counts. Generated by immunoSEQ multiplex PCR, the TCRdb table keeps only in-frame clones and is missing some. V, J and clone size derive from that table, while D and trimming were established from the DNA sequence. The sample records around 200,000 clones, 86% being singletons. Participant age was roughly 18 to 90 years, and participants resided in roughly 24 US areas.

The V call is TRBV9, the J call TRBJ1-4; 11 bases map to TRBD1. The sequencing sample was made of PBMCs or T cells enriched from blood (not recorded which). The TCR comes from a woman aged 40 to 50 with acute COVID-19. As DNA, the CDR3 is TGTGCCAGCAGCGTAGGAGGGACAGGGGGTGATGAAAAACTGTTTTTT. Its translation is CASSVGGTGGDEKLFF.